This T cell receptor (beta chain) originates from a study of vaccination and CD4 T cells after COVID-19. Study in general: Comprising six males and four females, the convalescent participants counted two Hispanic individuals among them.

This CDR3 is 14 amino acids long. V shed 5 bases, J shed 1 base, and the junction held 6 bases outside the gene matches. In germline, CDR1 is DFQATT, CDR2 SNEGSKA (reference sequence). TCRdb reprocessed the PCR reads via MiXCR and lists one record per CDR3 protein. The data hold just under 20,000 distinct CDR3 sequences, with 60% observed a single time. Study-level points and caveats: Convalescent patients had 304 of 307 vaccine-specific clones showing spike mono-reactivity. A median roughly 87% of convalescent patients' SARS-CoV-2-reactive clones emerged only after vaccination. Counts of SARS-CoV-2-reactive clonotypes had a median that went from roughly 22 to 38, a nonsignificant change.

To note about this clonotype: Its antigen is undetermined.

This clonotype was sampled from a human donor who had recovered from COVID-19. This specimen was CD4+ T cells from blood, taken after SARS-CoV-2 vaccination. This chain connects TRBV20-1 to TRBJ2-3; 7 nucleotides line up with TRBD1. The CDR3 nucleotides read TGCAGTGCTTCCGACAGGGCGCGCACAGATACGCAGTATTTT. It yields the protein CSASDRARTDTQYF.